The 27 T cell receptor beta chains below were found in one sample sequenced in a study of cytomegalovirus exposure and HLA in healthy donors. The PCR ran on 60 Vbeta and 13 Jbeta primers. Libraries were prepared by immunoSEQ multiplex PCR; TCRdb keeps only in-frame clonotypes and omits some of them. In the table there are about 140,000 clones, 78% of which are singletons. Sequenced: PBMCs. Every receptor here comes from a woman in her 40s in good health and CMV-seropositive.

This sequence joins TRBV7-9 and TRBJ1-3; 10 bases match TRBD1. The V gene end was trimmed by 5 bases and the J gene end by 2 bases; junction bases not matched to a gene: 6. The V gene's germline CDR1 is SEHNR and CDR2 FQNEAQ (reference sequence). This CDR3 spans 16 amino acids. The CDR3 reads CASSHRGTGAGNTIYF. The CDR3 DNA sequence: TGTGCCAGCAGCCATCGCGGGACAGGGGCTGGAAACACCATATATTTT.

The genes are TRBV7-9 and TRBJ2-3, with TRBD2 matching 8 bases. Germline CDR1 SEHNR, CDR2 FQNEAQ (reference sequence). The CDR3 runs 13 residues. The J segment lost 6 bases and the V segment lost 3 bases, leaving 2 bases of the junction unmatched. The CDR3: CASSLTGGDTQYF. The CDR3 bases are TGTGCCAGCAGCTTGACGGGGGGGGATACGCAGTATTTT.

This clone was observed once. The genes are TRBV28 and TRBJ1-1, with 7 bases aligning to TRBD1. This CDR3 is built from 15 residues. Per germline, CDR1 MDHEN and CDR2 SYDVKM. After removal of 6 bases from V and 1 base from J, the junction contained 8 bases not matched to a gene. The CDR3 bases are TGTGCCAGCAGGGTACCGGGACAGACGAACACTGAAGCTTTCTTT. It is translated as CASRVPGQTNTEAFF.

This chain joins TRBV4-1 and TRBJ2-6; 7 nucleotides line up with TRBD1. The V and J ends lost 4 bases and 0 bases, in that order; junction bases with no gene match: 6. The germline V gene encodes CDR1 MGHRA and CDR2 YSYEKL. The CDR3 length is 17 residues. The CDR3: CASSPGQSRSGANVLTF. The CDR3 DNA is TGCGCCAGCAGCCCGGGACAGTCCCGCTCTGGGGCCAACGTCCTGACTTTC.

V and J are TRBV15 and TRBJ1-4, with 9 bases aligning to TRBD1. CDR1 is LNHNV and CDR2 is YYDKDF in the germline V gene (reference sequence). V lost 2 bases and J lost 7; bases outside the gene matches: 5. The CDR3 runs to 15 residues. The CDR3: CATSRKTGGGEKLFF. As DNA, the CDR3 is TGTGCCACCAGCAGAAAGACAGGGGGTGGTGAAAAACTGTTTTTT.

The V call is TRBV28, the J call TRBJ1-1, with 7 bases aligning to TRBD1. In germline, CDR1 is MDHEN, CDR2 SYDVKM. Germline trimming cut 5 bases from V and 1 base from J; bases unmatched to any gene: 10. This CDR3 region has 16 residues. The CDR3 DNA is TGTGCCAGCAGTCCTCTCGACAGGGCGAAGAACACTGAAGCTTTCTTT. It yields the protein CASSPLDRAKNTEAFF.

This chain joins TRBV7-9 and TRBJ2-1, with TRBD2 matching over 7 bases. Germline values: CDR1 SEHNR, CDR2 FQNEAQ (reference sequence). The CDR3 extends over 15 amino acids. The ends lost 8 bases at V and 10 bases at J; junction bases unmatched: 17. The CDR3, as DNA: TGTGCCAGCGGCCGGACCAGCAGCGGGAAATCCGAGCAGTTCTTC. This gives the protein CASGRTSSGKSEQFF.

In this sample, this clone turned up once. J is TRBJ1-1 and V is TRBV20-1; D is undetermined. The CDR3 is 11 amino acids. With 3 bases removed from V and 5 bases from J, the gap between germline ends came to 7 bases. Germline CDR1 reads DFQATT; CDR2 reads SNEGSKA (reference sequence). CDR3 in amino acids: CSARPGTEAFF. CDR3 sequence (DNA): TGCAGTGCTAGGCCCGGGACTGAAGCTTTCTTT.

The chain employs TRBV13 and TRBJ2-7; 12 bases match TRBD1. The CDR3 consists of 19 residues. V shed 5 bases and J 2 bases; nucleotides not matched to a gene: 16. The germline V gene encodes CDR1 PRHDT and CDR2 FYEKMQ (reference sequence). Written as DNA, the CDR3 is TGTGCCAGCAGCCCCAGGGACAGGGGGCAGGGTGCAACCGCCTACGAGCAGTACTTC. Protein: CASSPRDRGQGATAYEQYF.

This clone was picked up a small number of times. This chain links TRBV2 with TRBJ2-7; 11 nucleotides align to TRBD2. Germline values: CDR1 SNHLY, CDR2 FYNNEI. The CDR3 length is 14 residues. Trimming cost V 7 bases and J 3 bases; bases outside gene matches: 5. The DNA of the CDR3 is TGTGCCAGCAAGGGACTAGCGGATTACTACGAGCAGTACTTC. As protein: CASKGLADYYEQYF.

The CDR3 loop reads CASSYSATSRPGGYTF. In DNA form, the CDR3 reads TGTGCCAGCAGTTACTCGGCAACCTCCCGTCCAGGCGGCTACACCTTC. The chain combines TRBV6-5 with TRBJ1-2; D gene uncertain. The CDR3 length is 16 residues. CDR1 is MNHEY and CDR2 is SVGAGI in the germline V gene. V lost 0 bases and J 8 bases, leaving 19 bases between the germline ends.

The genes are TRBV11-2 and TRBJ2-5; 10 bases are a match to TRBD2. The junction had 10 bases not matched to a gene; V was cut back by 4 bases and J by 5 bases. Germline CDR1 is SGHAT and CDR2 is FQNNGV. The CDR3 contains 16 residues. CDR3 sequence reads: CASSSGQLAGVETQYF. DNA of the CDR3: TGTGCCAGCAGCTCGGGCCAGCTAGCGGGAGTGGAGACCCAGTACTTC. The variable domain in full, with the rest retrieved from reference TRBV11-2 and TRBJ2-5, is EAGVAQSPRYKIIEKRQSVAFWCNPISGHATLYWYQQILGQGPKLLIQFQNNGVVDDSQLPKDRFSAERLKGVDSTLKIQPAKLEDSAVYLCASSSGQLAGVETQYFGPGTRLLVL.

This clone has just one count. CDR3 DNA: TGTGCCAGCAGTTCCCCACCGACAGGGATGAATGAGCAGTTCTTC. Its translation is CASSSPPTGMNEQFF. This rearrangement joins TRBV27 to TRBJ2-1; TRBD1 aligns across 7 bases. The germline V gene encodes CDR1 MNHEY and CDR2 SMNVEV (reference sequence). The CDR3 contains 15 residues. With 4 bases clipped from V and 7 bases from J, the junction kept 10 bases outside the gene matches.

This chain connects TRBV11-3 to TRBJ2-2; possibly TRBD2 for D (5 bases). This CDR3 has 19 residues. The V gene lost 2 bases and the J gene lost 1 base, with 20 bases spanning the gap. Germline CDR1 and CDR2: SGHNT and YENEEA. The CDR3 DNA follows: TGTGCCAGCAGCTTAACCCTCCGGCTAGCTGTTATGAACACCGGGGAGCTGTTTTTT. Translated: CASSLTLRLAVMNTGELFF.

The genes are TRBV4-1 and TRBJ2-2; 10 positions match TRBD2. CDR1 and CDR2 (germline): MGHRA, YSYEKL. Trimming took 6 bases from V and 0 from J; bases not matched to a gene: 7. This CDR3 has 17 residues. This chain's CDR3 is CASSTRTSGTNTGELFF. The CDR3 region has the DNA TGCGCCAGCAGTACTAGGACTAGCGGTACGAACACCGGGGAGCTGTTTTTT.

This clone was detected a few times. The chain couples TRBV5-4 to TRBJ2-5; perhaps TRBD1 as D (5 bases). Germline CDR1 reads SGHNT; CDR2 reads YYREEE (reference sequence). The germline V and J ends were trimmed by 5 bases and 3 bases, with 11 bases remaining between them. The CDR3 is 13 residues long. The CDR3 sequence: CASRQDGEETQYF. CDR3 coding DNA: TGTGCCAGCAGACAGGATGGGGAAGAGACCCAGTACTTC. The complete variable domain, with remaining parts taken from reference TRBV5-4 and TRBJ2-5, reads ETGVTQSPTHLIKTRGQQVTLRCSSQSGHNTVSWYQQALGQGPQFIFQYYREEENGRGNFPPRFSGLQFPNYSSELNVNALELDDSALYLCASRQDGEETQYFGPGTRLLVL.

J is TRBJ1-1 and V is TRBV28; D possibly corresponds to TRBD1 (5 bases). The CDR3 runs to 15 residues. Germline V gene data show CDR1 as MDHEN and CDR2 as SYDVKM. V was clipped by 2 bases and J by 0 bases, with 10 bases between them. The CDR3 loop is CASSLAPGVNTEAFF. CDR3 DNA: TGTGCCAGCAGTTTAGCGCCGGGGGTGAACACTGAAGCTTTCTTT.

The sample holds a few counts of this clone. The chain is built from TRBV19 and TRBJ2-3; D possibly corresponds to TRBD1 (5 bases). CDR3 size: 16 residues. In germline, CDR1 is LNHDA, CDR2 SQIVND (reference sequence). The germline V and J ends were trimmed by 4 bases and 0 bases, with 14 bases remaining between them. DNA of the CDR3: TGTGCCAGTAGTAGCAGGGATGGGGCGAGCACAGATACGCAGTATTTT. Its protein product is CASSSRDGASTDTQYF.

The genes are TRBV7-9 and TRBJ2-5, with 8 bases aligning to TRBD2. This CDR3 spans 17 amino acids. V dropped 1 base and J dropped 4; count of bases not matched to a gene: 11. Germline CDR1 SEHNR, CDR2 FQNEAQ (reference sequence). The CDR3 region is CASSLGPGGPDGETQYF. The CDR3, as DNA: TGTGCCAGCAGCTTAGGGCCGGGAGGGCCTGACGGAGAGACCCAGTACTTC.

This clone was seen more than once but under ten times. V and J are TRBV7-8 and TRBJ2-7, with TRBD2 identical over 9 bases. The CDR3 extends over 16 amino acids. Trimming cost V 1 base and J 2 bases; bases outside gene matches: 6. Germline V CDR1 and CDR2: SGHVS, FQNEAQ. The CDR3 DNA sequence: TGTGCCAGCAGCTTAGGCGGGAGGGCCAAAACCTACGAGCAGTACTTC. Its protein is CASSLGGRAKTYEQYF. Using reference TRBV7-8 and TRBJ2-7 for the parts outside the CDR3, the full variable domain is GAGVSQSPRYKVAKRGQDVALRCDPISGHVSLFWYQQALGQGPEFLTYFQNEAQLDKSGLPSDRFFAERPEGSVSTLKIQRTQQEDSAVYLCASSLGGRAKTYEQYFGPGTRLTVT.

This clone has only a few counts. The chain carries TRBV7-6 and TRBJ2-7; D is possibly TRBD2 (6 bases). This CDR3 has 17 residues. CDR1 is SGHVS, CDR2 FNYEAQ, per germline. Trimming cost V 0 bases and J 5 bases, with 20 bases left between them. The CDR3 loop is CASSLAGGYGGFNEQYF. CDR3 nucleotide sequence: TGTGCCAGCAGCTTAGCGGGGGGATACGGCGGCTTCAACGAGCAGTACTTC.

This chain joins TRBV7-6 and TRBJ2-5; 8 nucleotides line up with TRBD1. This CDR3 comprises 13 residues. The V and J ends lost 5 bases and 5 bases, in that order; junction bases with no gene match: 4. Germline CDR1 is SGHVS and CDR2 is FNYEAQ. The chain's CDR3 is CASSQGARETQYF. CDR3 bases: TGTGCCAGCAGCCAGGGGGCGCGGGAGACCCAGTACTTC.

The V call is TRBV29-1, the J call TRBJ2-3; 8 bases map to TRBD2. The germline gives CDR1 SQVTM, CDR2 ANQGSEA. V was pared by 1 base and J by 6 bases, with 6 bases of the junction left unmatched. This CDR3 spans 14 amino acids. CDR3 protein: CSVEAAGVRDTQYF. The CDR3 nucleotides read TGCAGCGTTGAAGCAGCGGGAGTCCGGGATACGCAGTATTTT.

CDR3 amino acids: CASSPGQAFTDTQYF. The CDR3 bases are TGTGCCAGCAGCCCCGGACAGGCGTTCACAGATACGCAGTATTTT. The chain uses TRBV7-9 and TRBJ2-3; 7 nucleotides agree with TRBD1. Germline V gene sequence: CDR1 SEHNR, CDR2 FQNEAQ (reference sequence). V was pared by 5 bases and J by 2 bases, with 7 bases of the junction left unmatched. CDR3 size: 15 residues.

The V and J genes are TRBV7-9 and TRBJ2-5; 7 nucleotides agree with TRBD1. V gave up 5 bases and J gave up 0 bases; unmatched junction bases: 3. CDR3 size: 14 residues. Germline V gene data show CDR1 as SEHNR and CDR2 as FQNEAQ (reference sequence). CDR3 sequence reads: CASSPDRYQETQYF. DNA for the CDR3: TGTGCCAGCAGCCCGGACAGGTACCAAGAGACCCAGTACTTC.

The chain combines TRBV5-1 with TRBJ2-2; maybe TRBD2 (5 bases). Germline V gene lookup returns CDR1 SGHRS and CDR2 YFSETQ. Between the trimmed V and J ends, which lost 3 bases and 6 bases, there was a span of 12 bases. CDR3 length: 14 residues. CDR3: CASSSSGFPGELFF. The CDR3 DNA sequence: TGCGCCAGCAGCTCCTCGGGATTCCCCGGGGAGCTGTTTTTT.

The rearrangement links TRBV2 to TRBJ2-3; weak D call: TRBD2 (6 bases). This CDR3 spans 15 amino acids. The germline gives CDR1 SNHLY, CDR2 FYNNEI. The V gene lost 7 bases and the J gene lost 5 bases, with 19 bases spanning the gap. The CDR3 DNA sequence: TGTGCCAGCATGGTTCGGGGGTCCCAAGAAGATACGCAGTATTTT. This codes for CASMVRGSQEDTQYF.